This entry features one T cell receptor beta chain sequence. This entry belongs to a study of cytomegalovirus exposure and HLA in healthy donors. Looked up from germline, CDR1 is SGHKS and CDR2 is YYEKEE (reference sequence). Trimming pared 3 bases from V and 1 base from J, leaving 10 bases between. The CDR3 is 14 amino acids. The PCR was carried out with 60 Vbeta primers and 13 Jbeta primers. Sequenced by immunoSEQ multiplex PCR; TCRdb stores in-frame clones only, minus some. The sample's table shows about 83,000 clones. The receptor's source is a man younger than 35 in good health and CMV-seropositive. The J gene is TRBJ1-1, the V gene TRBV5-5, with D unresolved. The sample comprised PBMCs. The CDR3 spells CASSSTQKNTEAFF. The CDR3 DNA reads as TGTGCCAGCAGCTCAACTCAAAAGAACACTGAAGCTTTCTTT.